This record concerns one TCR beta chain sequence. Terminally differentiated effector memory CD45RA+ cells were excluded by CCR7 positive selection of CD45RO-negative cells. Within Nashville, Tennessee resided all donors, each a Caucasian adult. V dropped 5 bases and J dropped 7 bases, with 12 bases sitting between them. This CDR3 spans 13 amino acids. The germline gives CDR1 SEHNR, CDR2 FQNEAQ (reference sequence). This entry comes from a study of shared clonotypes between healthy human individuals. For every subset, genomic DNA was evenly distributed across several immunoSEQ plates. Method: immunoSEQ multiplex PCR; TCRdb's copy keeps in-frame clones and lacks some. The sample has fewer than 850,000 clones, about 96% seen once.

This clonotype was obtained from a man under 40 in good health. This chain links TRBV7-9 with TRBJ2-1; D may be TRBD2 (6 bases). Material for sequencing was naive CD8+ T cells sorted from blood. Here the CDR3 reads CASSHGSVNEQFF. Written as DNA, the CDR3 is TGTGCCAGCAGCCACGGGAGCGTGAATGAGCAGTTCTTC. The variable domain in full, with the rest retrieved from reference TRBV7-9 and TRBJ2-1, is DTGVSQNPRHKITKRGQNVTFRCDPISEHNRLYWYRQTLGQGPEFLTYFQNEAQLEKSRLLSDRFSAERPKGSFSTLEIQRTEQGDSAMYLCASSHGSVNEQFFGPGTRLTVL.